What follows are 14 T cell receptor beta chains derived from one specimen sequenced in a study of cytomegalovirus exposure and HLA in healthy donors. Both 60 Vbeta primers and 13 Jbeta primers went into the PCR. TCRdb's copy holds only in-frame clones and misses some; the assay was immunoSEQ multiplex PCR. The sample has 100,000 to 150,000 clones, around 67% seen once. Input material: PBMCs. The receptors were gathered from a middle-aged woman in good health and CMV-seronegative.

The CDR3 nucleotides are TGTGCCAGCACTCGCCCGGGACTAGCGGGGGGGCTAGGTCTGGAGCAGTTCTTC. Translation gives CASTRPGLAGGLGLEQFF. The V gene is TRBV27, the J gene TRBJ2-1; 16 bases are shared with TRBD2. This CDR3 has 18 amino acids. Unmatched junction bases numbered 16, after V lost 7 bases and J lost 10 bases. From germline, CDR1 is MNHEY and CDR2 SMNVEV (reference sequence).

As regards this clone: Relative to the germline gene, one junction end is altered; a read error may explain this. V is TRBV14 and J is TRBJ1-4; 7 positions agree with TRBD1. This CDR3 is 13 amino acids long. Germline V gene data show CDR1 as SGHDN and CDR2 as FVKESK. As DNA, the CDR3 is TGTGCCAGCACCCTGACAGGGTCGGAAAAACTGTCTTTT. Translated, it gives CASTLTGSEKLSF.

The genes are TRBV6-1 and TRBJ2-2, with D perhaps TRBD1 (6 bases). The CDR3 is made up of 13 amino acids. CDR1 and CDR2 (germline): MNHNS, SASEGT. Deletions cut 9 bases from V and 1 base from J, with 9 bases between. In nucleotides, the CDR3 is TGTGCCAGTACGGACAGGAACACCGGGGAGCTGTTTTTT. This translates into CASTDRNTGELFF.

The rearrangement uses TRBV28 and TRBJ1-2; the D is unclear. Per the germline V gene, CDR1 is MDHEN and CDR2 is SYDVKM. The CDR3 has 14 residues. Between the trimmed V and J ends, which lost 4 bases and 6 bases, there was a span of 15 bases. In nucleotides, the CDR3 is TGTGCCAGCAGTTCAACGGAGGATCATCATGGCTACACCTTC. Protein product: CASSSTEDHHGYTF.

In DNA form, the CDR3 reads TGTGCCAGCACCCGGGACAGCAATTACGAGCAGTACTTC. This translates into CASTRDSNYEQYF. The chain carries TRBV30 and TRBJ2-7; 7 bases are a match to TRBD1. The CDR3 has 13 amino acids. From germline, CDR1 is GTSNPN and CDR2 SVGIG (reference sequence). V dropped 8 bases and J dropped 4; count of bases not matched to a gene: 11.

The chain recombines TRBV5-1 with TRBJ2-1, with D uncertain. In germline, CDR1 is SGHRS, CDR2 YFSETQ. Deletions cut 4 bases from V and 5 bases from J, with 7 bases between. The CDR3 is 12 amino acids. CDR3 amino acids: CASSILDNEQFF. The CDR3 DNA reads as TGCGCCAGCAGCATACTGGACAATGAGCAGTTCTTC.

CDR3 coding DNA: TGTGCCAGTAACCCACCTAGGGGGACCGGGGAGCTGTTTTTT. Translation: CASNPPRGTGELFF. The J gene is TRBJ2-2, the V gene TRBV19; possibly TRBD1 for D (6 bases). The CDR3 extends over 14 amino acids. CDR1 is LNHDA and CDR2 is SQIVND in the germline V gene (reference sequence). V was pared by 7 bases and J by 5 bases, with 14 bases between.

CDR3 sequence: CASSATGGVGNTIYF. DNA for the CDR3: TGTGCCAGCAGCGCAACAGGGGGCGTCGGGAACACCATATATTTT. This chain uses TRBV9 with TRBJ1-3; 9 bases line up with TRBD1. The CDR3 is 15 amino acids. Germline lookup yields CDR1 SGDLS and CDR2 YYNGEE. With 3 bases clipped from V and 7 bases from J, the junction kept 8 bases outside the gene matches.

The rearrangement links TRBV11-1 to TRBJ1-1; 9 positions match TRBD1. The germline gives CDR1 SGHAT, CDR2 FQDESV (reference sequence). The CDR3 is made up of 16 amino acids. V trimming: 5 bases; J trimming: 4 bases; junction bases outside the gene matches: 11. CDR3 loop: CASSLEYRDRVTEAFF. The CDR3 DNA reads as TGTGCCAGCAGCCTCGAGTACCGGGACAGGGTCACTGAAGCTTTCTTT.

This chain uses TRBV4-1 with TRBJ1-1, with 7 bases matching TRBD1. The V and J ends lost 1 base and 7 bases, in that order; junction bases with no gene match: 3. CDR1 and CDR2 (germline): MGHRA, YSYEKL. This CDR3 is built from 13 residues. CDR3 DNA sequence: TGCGCCAGCAGCCAAGGCGGACAGGTTGAAGCTTTCTTT. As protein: CASSQGGQVEAFF.

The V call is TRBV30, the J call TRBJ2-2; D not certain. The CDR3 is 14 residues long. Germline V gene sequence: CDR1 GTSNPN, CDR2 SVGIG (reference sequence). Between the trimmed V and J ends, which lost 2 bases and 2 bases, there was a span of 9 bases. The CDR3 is CAWSMAVNTGELFF. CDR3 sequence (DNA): TGTGCCTGGAGTATGGCAGTTAACACCGGGGAGCTGTTTTTT.

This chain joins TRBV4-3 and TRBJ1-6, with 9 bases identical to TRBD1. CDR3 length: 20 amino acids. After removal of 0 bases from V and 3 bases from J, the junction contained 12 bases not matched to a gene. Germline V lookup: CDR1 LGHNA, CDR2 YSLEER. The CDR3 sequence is CASSQEVPRQGDYYNSPLHF. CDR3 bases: TGCGCCAGCAGCCAAGAAGTCCCCCGACAGGGGGATTACTATAATTCACCCCTCCACTTT.

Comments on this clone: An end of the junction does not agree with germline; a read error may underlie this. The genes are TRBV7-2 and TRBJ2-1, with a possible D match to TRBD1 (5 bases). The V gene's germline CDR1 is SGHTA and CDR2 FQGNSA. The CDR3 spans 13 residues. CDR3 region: CASSPQGRQSPVF. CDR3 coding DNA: TGTGCCAGCAGTCCCCAGGGTAGGCAGTCGCCGGTCTTC.

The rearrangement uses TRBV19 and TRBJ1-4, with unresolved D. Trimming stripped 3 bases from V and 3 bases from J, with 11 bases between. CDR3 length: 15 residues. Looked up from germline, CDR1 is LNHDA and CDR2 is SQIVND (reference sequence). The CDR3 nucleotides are TGTGCCAGTAGTATCCGCTCCCAGTCTAATGAAAAACTGTTTTTT. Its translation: CASSIRSQSNEKLFF.